Listed here is a single T cell receptor beta chain. What it binds is unknown. This sample is drawn from a study of blood T cells in healthy people across ages. The donors, all healthy, were Caucasians living in Russia, aged roughly 6 to 100. This CDR3 comprises 12 residues. V dropped 6 bases and J dropped 9; count of bases not matched to a gene: 4. Points from the study as a whole: Both higher diversity and more naive CD4+ cells marked long-lived donors when set against aged donors. The CMV status of each donor remained undetermined, and this could have confounded shifts in expanded clonotypes.

Sample-barcoded 5' priming and a J-beta primer mix drove a second PCR of roughly 6 to 12 cycles. Each CDR3 protein gets one entry after TCRdb re-called the 5' RACE reads with MiXCR. The data hold 550,000 to 750,000 distinct CDR3 sequences, with roughly 21% observed a single time. What was sequenced was blood. The receptor was derived from a man in his 70s in good health. The chain uses TRBV12-3 or TRBV12-4 and TRBJ2-1; 8 positions agree with TRBD2. CDR3 protein: CASRFSGTEQFF. CDR3 bases: TGTGCCAGCAGATTTAGCGGGACTGAGCAGTTCTTC.